One sample yielded the 31 T cell receptor beta chains listed below, sequenced in a study of naive and memory T cell subsets. Both TRBC1 and TRBC2 were covered by a beta constant-region primer of two equimolar oligonucleotides. A single record per CDR3 protein comes from TCRdb applying MiXCR to the UMI-ligation and nested PCR reads. The sample has 150,000 or so distinct CDR3 sequences; about 18% are singletons. Sequencing was done on a sample of naive CD4+ T cells from blood. The source is a human donor in good health.

This clonotype occurred a few times. V is TRBV12-3 or TRBV12-4 and J is TRBJ2-5; D perhaps matches TRBD1 (6 bases). Trimming shortened V by 6 bases and J by 2 bases, and 10 bases separated the two germline ends. This CDR3 has 13 amino acids. This CDR3 reads CASSGQFQETQYF. The CDR3 DNA follows: TGTGCCAGCAGCGGACAGTTTCAAGAGACCCAGTACTTC.

This clonotype appeared many times. V usage is TRBV20-1 and J usage is TRBJ2-1; 8 bases are shared with TRBD1. Germline values: CDR1 DFQATT, CDR2 SNEGSKA (reference sequence). Unmatched junction bases numbered 10, after V lost 6 bases and J lost 6 bases. The CDR3 sequence is 14 residues long. The CDR3 here is CSAEPGGEGNEQFF. The DNA of the CDR3 is TGCAGTGCCGAACCAGGGGGCGAAGGCAATGAGCAGTTCTTC.

This clonotype was counted a few times. The rearrangement joins TRBV12-3 or TRBV12-4 to TRBJ2-1; a possible D gene is TRBD2 (6 bases). V was trimmed by 5 bases and J by 0 bases, leaving 14 bases between them. The CDR3 runs 16 residues. CDR3 in DNA: TGTGCCAGCAGTGGGGGGTCAAGTAGCTCCTACAATGAGCAGTTCTTC. As protein: CASSGGSSSSYNEQFF.

This clonotype was found a few times. This rearrangement joins TRBV5-1 to TRBJ2-3; no definite D call. The CDR3 has 16 amino acids. Trimming removed 0 bases at V and 2 bases at J, with 13 bases between. Per germline, CDR1 SGHRS and CDR2 YFSETQ. DNA for the CDR3: TGCGCCAGCAGCTTGGACCATCGAGATCACACAGATACGCAGTATTTT. This sequence encodes CASSLDHRDHTDTQYF.

The rearrangement links TRBV20-1 to TRBJ2-2; D gene unclear. CDR1 is DFQATT, CDR2 SNEGSKA, per germline (reference sequence). V shed 3 bases and J shed 0 bases, with 8 bases lying between them. This CDR3 comprises 14 residues. CDR3 sequence reads: CSARPRSNTGELFF. The CDR3 nucleotides read TGCAGTGCTAGGCCCAGATCGAACACCGGGGAGCTGTTTTTT.

This chain links TRBV19 with TRBJ1-5; 8 bases match TRBD1. Germline V gene sequence: CDR1 LNHDA, CDR2 SQIVND (reference sequence). CDR3 length: 16 amino acids. The junction had 10 bases not matched to a gene; V was cut back by 3 bases and J by 6 bases. CDR3 DNA: TGTGCCAGTAGTATGCTGAGTCAGGGGGCAACTCAGCCCCAGCATTTT. Translating it yields CASSMLSQGATQPQHF.

V usage is TRBV27 and J usage is TRBJ2-2, with a possible D match to TRBD1 (6 bases). Germline assignment: CDR1 MNHEY and CDR2 SMNVEV (reference sequence). This CDR3 comprises 18 residues. V was trimmed by 0 bases and J by 7 bases, leaving 21 bases between them. The chain's CDR3 is CASSLSLRIGGADGELFF. CDR3 DNA: TGTGCCAGCAGTTTATCACTACGGATTGGGGGCGCGGACGGGGAGCTGTTTTTT.

The gene calls are TRBV20-1 and TRBJ2-2, with D maybe TRBD1 (6 bases). This CDR3 is built from 15 residues. Trimming stripped 5 bases from V and 4 bases from J, with 17 bases between. CDR1 and CDR2 from the germline V gene are DFQATT and SNEGSKA (reference sequence). CDR3 region: CSAAGARRGTGELFF. DNA of the CDR3: TGCAGTGCTGCAGGGGCCCGACGGGGCACCGGGGAGCTGTTTTTT.

This clonotype was observed many times. The rearrangement links TRBV28 to TRBJ2-1, with 7 bases matching TRBD1. Germline V lookup: CDR1 MDHEN, CDR2 SYDVKM. The CDR3 runs to 14 residues. V shed 5 bases, J shed 8 bases, and the junction held 9 bases outside the gene matches. For the CDR3, the DNA is TGTGCCAGCAGTCAGACAGGGTTCTTGGATGAGCAGTTCTTC. Translation gives CASSQTGFLDEQFF. Full variable domain (remainder filled in from reference TRBV28 and TRBJ2-1): DVKVTQSSRYLVKRTGEKVFLECVQDMDHENMFWYRQDPGLGLRLIYFSYDVKMKEKGDIPEGYSVSREKKERFSLILESASTNQTSMYLCASSQTGFLDEQFFGPGTRLTVL.

This clonotype was found a few times. The rearrangement joins TRBV2 to TRBJ1-5; possibly TRBD1 for D (5 bases). The length of the CDR3 is 15 residues. CDR1 and CDR2 (germline): SNHLY, FYNNEI. V was cut by 0 bases and J by 1 base, with 7 bases left in between. CDR3 residues: CASSEAGTSNQPQHF. The CDR3 nucleotides read TGTGCCAGCAGTGAAGCAGGGACGAGCAATCAGCCCCAGCATTTT.

This sequence joins TRBV5-1 and TRBJ2-1; 10 bases fit TRBD2. V shed 4 bases, J shed 2 bases, and the junction held 6 bases outside the gene matches. This CDR3 comprises 16 residues. CDR1 is SGHRS, CDR2 YFSETQ, per germline. DNA for the CDR3: TGCGCCAGCAGCCTCGGACTAGCGGTTACCTACAATGAGCAGTTCTTC. It encodes CASSLGLAVTYNEQFF.

The chain joins TRBV27 to TRBJ2-1, with 12 positions matching TRBD2. This CDR3 is built from 16 residues. With V trimmed by 3 bases and J by 4 bases, 4 bases remained unmatched. CDR1 is MNHEY, CDR2 SMNVEV, per germline (reference sequence). CDR3 protein: CASSFRTSGTYNEQFF. The CDR3 DNA is TGTGCCAGCAGTTTCCGGACTAGCGGGACTTACAATGAGCAGTTCTTC.

The chain is built from TRBV5-1 and TRBJ2-7; 9 bases fit TRBD1. CDR3 size: 15 residues. V shed 4 bases and J 6 bases; nucleotides not matched to a gene: 11. The germline gives CDR1 SGHRS, CDR2 YFSETQ. This chain's CDR3 is CASSVMPGQGGEQYF. The CDR3 DNA reads TGCGCCAGCAGCGTAATGCCGGGACAGGGCGGCGAGCAGTACTTC.

The V gene is TRBV4-3, the J gene TRBJ2-1; 10 nucleotides agree with TRBD2. The CDR3 is 16 residues long. Trimming took 1 base from V and 10 from J; bases not matched to a gene: 10. The germline V gene has CDR1 LGHNA and CDR2 YSLEER. CDR3 DNA sequence: TGCGCCAGCAGCCAAGCTCGGCTAGCGGGAGCAAGGGAGCAGTTCTTC. Its protein is CASSQARLAGAREQFF.

The table lists this clonotype with a few counts. This chain joins TRBV6-2 or TRBV6-3 and TRBJ2-5, with 10 nucleotides matching TRBD2. J was trimmed by 4 bases and V by 2 bases; bases with no gene match: 7. Germline-derived CDR1 and CDR2 are MNHEY and SVGEGT. CDR3 size: 16 residues. This CDR3 reads CASSYGSGRYSETQYF. The CDR3 DNA sequence: TGTGCCAGCAGTTACGGTAGCGGGAGGTATTCAGAGACCCAGTACTTC.

Ten or more counts support this clonotype. The chain uses TRBV18 and TRBJ1-3, with no clear D. CDR3 length equals 12 residues. Trimming took 3 bases from V and 0 from J, leaving 0 bases between them. CDR1 and CDR2 (germline): KGHSH, LQKENI. The CDR3 DNA reads TGTGCCAGCTCACCCTCTGGAAACACCATATATTTT. It is translated as CASSPSGNTIYF.

J is TRBJ2-7 and V is TRBV10-3; 7 nucleotides agree with TRBD1. Unmatched junction bases numbered 10, after V lost 2 bases and J lost 3 bases. The germline CDR1 and CDR2 sequences are ENHRY and SYGVKD. The length of the CDR3 is 16 residues. The CDR3 sequence is CAISENLGQRGYEQYF. The CDR3 bases are TGTGCCATCAGTGAGAACCTGGGACAGCGAGGCTACGAGCAGTACTTC.

V is TRBV5-1 and J is TRBJ2-3; D not certain. This CDR3 has 18 amino acids. Germline V gene data show CDR1 as SGHRS and CDR2 as YFSETQ. Between the trimmed V and J ends, which lost 2 bases and 0 bases, there was a span of 19 bases. CDR3 nucleotide sequence: TGCGCCAGCAGCTTTTTATCCTTTACGCACTTTAGCACAGATACGCAGTATTTT. It codes for CASSFLSFTHFSTDTQYF.

This sequence joins TRBV2 and TRBJ2-1; TRBD2 agrees at 10 bases. From germline, CDR1 is SNHLY and CDR2 FYNNEI. There are 16 residues in the CDR3. Losses at the gene ends were 2 bases for V and 2 bases for J; bases not matched to a gene: 3. CDR3 in amino acids: CASSEITSGTYNEQFF. The CDR3 DNA is TGTGCCAGCAGTGAAATCACTAGCGGGACCTACAATGAGCAGTTCTTC. Looking up the rest from reference TRBV2 and TRBJ2-1 gives the full variable domain: EPEVTQTPSHQVTQMGQEVILRCVPISNHLYFYWYRQILGQKVEFLVSFYNNEISEKSEIFDDQFSVERPDGSNFTLKIRSTKLEDSAMYFCASSEITSGTYNEQFFGPGTRLTVL.

The rearrangement joins TRBV7-8 to TRBJ1-2, with D possibly TRBD1 on 5 matching bases. Germline CDR1 and CDR2: SGHVS and FQNEAQ. The CDR3 length is 12 residues. V was cut by 4 bases and J by 6 bases, with 9 bases left in between. The CDR3 region has the DNA TGTGCCAGCAGCTGGGGGGACGATGGCTACACCTTC. Translating gives CASSWGDDGYTF.

The gene calls are TRBV28 and TRBJ1-2, with a weak D call TRBD1 (5 bases). V shed 8 bases and J shed 4 bases, with 20 bases lying between them. This CDR3 region has 15 residues. CDR1 is MDHEN and CDR2 is SYDVKM in the germline V gene. This CDR3 is CASQEGQEHLYGYTF. CDR3 coding DNA: TGTGCCAGCCAAGAGGGGCAGGAGCACCTCTATGGCTACACCTTC.

This chain joins TRBV4-3 and TRBJ2-5; D may correspond to TRBD1 or TRBD2 (6 bases each). CDR3 length: 15 residues. CDR1 is LGHNA and CDR2 is YSLEER in the germline V gene. The ends were cut back, 0 bases at V and 5 bases at J, with 13 bases in the middle. The CDR3 bases are TGCGCCAGCAGCCAAGAGGGGGGCGTCGGTGAGACCCAGTACTTC. It yields the protein CASSQEGGVGETQYF.

This clonotype has just a few counts. CDR3 residues: CSANRGGGETQYF. As DNA, the CDR3 is TGCAGTGCGAATCGGGGTGGGGGGGAGACCCAGTACTTC. This rearrangement joins TRBV20-1 to TRBJ2-5; a weak D match, TRBD2 (6 bases). Trimming cost V 6 bases and J 5 bases, with 16 bases left between them. Germline V gene sequence: CDR1 DFQATT, CDR2 SNEGSKA (reference sequence). The CDR3 contains 13 residues.

This chain joins TRBV19 and TRBJ2-4, with a possible D match to TRBD2 (5 bases). The V and J ends lost 5 bases and 0 bases respectively, with 14 bases between them. The CDR3 spans 16 residues. The germline V gene encodes CDR1 LNHDA and CDR2 SQIVND (reference sequence). CDR3 nucleotide sequence: TGTGCCAGTAGTTCCGGACTGACTTTAGCCAAAAACATTCAGTACTTC. This sequence encodes CASSSGLTLAKNIQYF.

This clonotype was seen a handful of times. The chain recombines TRBV30 with TRBJ2-5, with D hard to call. The germline V and J ends were trimmed by 0 bases and 4 bases, with 3 bases remaining between them. CDR1 GTSNPN and CDR2 SVGIG come from the germline V gene (reference sequence). The CDR3 runs 11 residues. CDR3 protein: CAWSVLETQYF. DNA for the CDR3: TGTGCCTGGAGTGTACTAGAGACCCAGTACTTC.

V gene TRBV19 combines with J gene TRBJ1-2; tentatively, D is TRBD1 (5 bases). This CDR3 contains 13 residues. The germline V gene has CDR1 LNHDA and CDR2 SQIVND (reference sequence). V shed 3 bases and J shed 2 bases, with 7 bases lying between them. The CDR3 coding sequence is TGTGCCAGTAGTATCGGGGGGAACTATGGCTACACCTTC. Its translation: CASSIGGNYGYTF.

This clonotype has only a few counts. The chain combines TRBV6-5 with TRBJ2-3, with D perhaps given as TRBD1 or TRBD2 (5 bases each). V lost 0 bases, J lost 3 bases, and 13 bases lay in between. From germline, CDR1 is MNHEY and CDR2 SVGAGI. There are 16 residues in the CDR3. The DNA for the CDR3 is TGTGCCAGCAGTTACTCAGTCGGGGCTCCTACAGATACGCAGTATTTT. Translated, it gives CASSYSVGAPTDTQYF.

This clonotype turned up a few times. The chain links TRBV18 to TRBJ2-3, with D tentatively TRBD2 (6 bases). The length of the CDR3 is 14 residues. Deletions cut 0 bases from V and 6 bases from J, with 10 bases between. Germline V lookup: CDR1 KGHSH, CDR2 LQKENI. The CDR3: CASSPPGGPDTQYF. The CDR3, as DNA: TGTGCCAGCTCACCACCCGGAGGGCCCGATACGCAGTATTTT.

This chain links TRBV2 with TRBJ2-7; D may match TRBD1 or TRBD2 (5 bases each). Germline V CDR1 and CDR2: SNHLY, FYNNEI. The CDR3 loop spans 13 amino acids. V was trimmed by 8 bases and J by 3 bases, leaving 14 bases between them. The CDR3: CASESRDGYEQYF. For the CDR3, the DNA is TGTGCCAGCGAGAGCCGGGACGGCTACGAGCAGTACTTC.

The chain joins TRBV4-1 to TRBJ2-4, with 9 bases fitting TRBD2. In germline, CDR1 is MGHRA, CDR2 YSYEKL. The CDR3 length is 18 residues. The V segment lost 3 bases and the J segment 0 bases; nucleotides outside the gene matches: 9. The DNA of the CDR3 is TGCGCCAGCAGCCAGAATAGACTAGCGGCACTAGCCAAAAACATTCAGTACTTC. Translating it yields CASSQNRLAALAKNIQYF.

The chain employs TRBV5-1 and TRBJ1-5, with 7 bases lining up with TRBD1. The CDR3 extends over 14 amino acids. Germline trimming cut 0 bases from V and 6 bases from J; bases unmatched to any gene: 3. The germline V gene has CDR1 SGHRS and CDR2 YFSETQ. In DNA, the CDR3 is TGCGCCAGCAGCTTGGAAGGGGGCCGTCAGCCCCAGCATTTT. As protein: CASSLEGGRQPQHF.